The 14 T cell receptor beta chains listed next were all sequenced from one sample in a study of early T cells in non-severe SARS-CoV-2 infection. MiXCR, run by TCRdb on the 5' RACE reads, gives a single entry per CDR3 protein. The profile shows about 32,000 distinct CDR3 sequences, approximately 5.2% of them singletons. Sequencing input: whole blood. These receptors all come from an adult who was a healthcare worker with PCR-confirmed SARS-CoV-2 infection or an uninfected control (not recorded which).

This clonotype was seen only a few times. CDR3: CASTNRDSHTGELFF. The CDR3 DNA is TGTGCCAGCACCAACCGGGACTCACACACCGGGGAGCTGTTTTTT. The V gene is TRBV6-5, the J gene TRBJ2-2; possibly TRBD2 for D (6 bases). Trimming shortened V by 7 bases and J by 3 bases, and 15 bases separated the two germline ends. CDR1 MNHEY and CDR2 SVGAGI come from the germline V gene. The CDR3 sequence is 15 residues long.

This clonotype has a count of ten or more. The gene calls are TRBV20-1 and TRBJ2-1, with D uncertain. With 4 bases removed from V and 0 bases from J, the gap between germline ends came to 13 bases. The CDR3 totals 15 residues. CDR1 DFQATT and CDR2 SNEGSKA come from the germline V gene (reference sequence). The CDR3 nucleotides read TGCAGTGCTATCCCCCTGGGGTCCTCCTACAATGAGCAGTTCTTC. It yields the protein CSAIPLGSSYNEQFF.

The rearrangement joins TRBV3-1 to TRBJ1-1; no clear D. V was cut by 1 base and J by 11 bases, with 14 bases left in between. The germline V gene has CDR1 LGHDT and CDR2 YNNKEL (reference sequence). The CDR3 runs 13 residues. The CDR3 DNA is TGTGCCAGCAGCCAAGGCAGCCTGGCCCGGGCTTTCTTT. Translated, it gives CASSQGSLARAFF.

DNA for the CDR3: TGTGCCAGCAGTTTACTGACGAACACCGGGGAGCTGTTTTTT. Amino acid sequence: CASSLLTNTGELFF. This chain joins TRBV28 and TRBJ2-2; D unclear. The CDR3 sequence is 14 residues long. Germline CDR1 and CDR2: MDHEN and SYDVKM. V was shortened by 2 bases and J by 0 bases, with 4 bases between the two germline ends.

This clonotype has a count of ten or more. V and J are TRBV6-6 and TRBJ1-2; D might be TRBD1 (5 bases). The CDR3 sequence is 13 residues long. Germline CDR1 MNHNY, CDR2 SVGAGI (reference sequence). V was pared by 7 bases and J by 0 bases, with 9 bases between. Here the CDR3 reads CASTDSANYGYTF. Written as DNA, the CDR3 is TGTGCCAGCACCGACAGCGCTAACTATGGCTACACCTTC.

This chain uses TRBV2 with TRBJ2-3; 8 bases fit TRBD1. CDR1 and CDR2 (germline): SNHLY, FYNNEI. The CDR3 is 14 amino acids. Unmatched junction bases numbered 3, after V lost 3 bases and J lost 4 bases. Here the CDR3 reads CASSEDRAPDTQYF. The CDR3, as DNA: TGTGCCAGCAGTGAGGACAGGGCCCCAGATACGCAGTATTTT.

This clonotype was seen repeatedly, ten times or more. The CDR3 loop reads CASSLGPNYEQYF. The CDR3 coding sequence is TGTGCCAGCAGCTTAGGCCCGAATTACGAGCAGTACTTC. The chain is built from TRBV11-2 and TRBJ2-7; D uncertain. Deletions cut 1 base from V and 4 bases from J, with 8 bases between. The CDR3 is 13 amino acids. Germline V gives CDR1 SGHAT, CDR2 FQNNGV.

This clonotype was observed many times. The genes are TRBV6-2 or TRBV6-3 and TRBJ2-1; 7 bases match TRBD1. Per germline, CDR1 MNHEY and CDR2 SVGEGT. V was clipped by 2 bases and J by 14 bases; unmatched bases: 6. This CDR3 is 12 amino acids long. CDR3 in DNA: TGTGCCAGCAGTTACAGCACAGGGGACAAGTTCTTC. Its protein product is CASSYSTGDKFF.

In its sample, this clonotype was seen a few times. V gene TRBV20-1 combines with J gene TRBJ2-7, with D possibly being TRBD1 or TRBD2 (5 bases each). Trimming pared 2 bases from V and 2 bases from J, leaving 16 bases between. This CDR3 has 15 amino acids. The germline CDR1 and CDR2 sequences are DFQATT and SNEGSKA (reference sequence). The CDR3 reads CSARNLGDGAYEQYF. The CDR3 DNA reads TGCAGTGCTAGAAATCTCGGGGACGGCGCCTACGAGCAGTACTTC.

This clonotype was recorded at least ten times. The rearrangement joins TRBV11-2 to TRBJ2-1, with TRBD2 identical over 7 bases. The CDR3 is 12 residues long. Trimming cost V 2 bases and J 12 bases; bases outside gene matches: 4. Looked up from germline, CDR1 is SGHAT and CDR2 is FQNNGV. CDR3 sequence reads: CASSLPSSGQFF. The CDR3 nucleotides are TGTGCCAGCAGCTTACCCTCTAGCGGGCAGTTCTTC.

This clonotype was detected ten times or more. The V gene is TRBV19, the J gene TRBJ2-2; 7 bases align to TRBD2. CDR1 LNHDA and CDR2 SQIVND come from the germline V gene (reference sequence). The trim removed 7 bases at V and 4 bases at J, leaving 9 bases unmatched. The length of the CDR3 is 15 residues. Here the CDR3 reads CASTPVASGTGELFF. Here the CDR3 DNA reads TGTGCCAGTACTCCCGTGGCTAGCGGCACCGGGGAGCTGTTTTTT.

This clonotype was recorded many times. CDR3 sequence reads: CASSLGLAESTDTQYF. CDR3 coding DNA: TGTGCCAGCAGTTTGGGACTAGCGGAAAGCACAGATACGCAGTATTTT. The chain couples TRBV27 to TRBJ2-3; 11 bases match TRBD2. Trimming took 3 bases from V and 0 from J; bases not matched to a gene: 2. Germline V gives CDR1 MNHEY, CDR2 SMNVEV (reference sequence). The CDR3 contains 16 residues.

This clonotype was counted between two and nine times. V is TRBV28 and J is TRBJ2-3; D call uncertain. CDR3 length equals 15 residues. V was trimmed by 3 bases and J by 5 bases, leaving 15 bases between them. Germline lookup yields CDR1 MDHEN and CDR2 SYDVKM. The CDR3 reads CASSFRTGAKDTQYF. The CDR3 bases are TGTGCCAGCAGTTTTCGAACGGGTGCGAAAGATACGCAGTATTTT.

This clonotype showed up many times. This chain joins TRBV6-6 and TRBJ1-1; unclear D gene. The V end lost 9 bases, the J end lost 1 base, and 15 bases lay between the germline ends. The CDR3 is 14 residues long. The germline gives CDR1 MNHNY, CDR2 SVGAGI (reference sequence). The CDR3 DNA sequence: TGTGCCAGTAATATCGGTGTGAAGAACACTGAAGCTTTCTTT. Translating it yields CASNIGVKNTEAFF.